The entry that follows covers one T cell receptor (beta chain) sequence. The target of this receptor is not known. Base qualities are not recorded, but no much larger clone differs from it by a single base. Per the germline V gene, MDHEN is the CDR1 and SYDVKM is the CDR2. Reading from cysteine to phenylalanine, the CDR3 counts 15 amino acids. The kept DNA is CDR3 alone, 45 bases in frame from the first base. The trim is 3 bases for V and 2 bases for J, with a gap of 13 bases between the germline ends. This record belongs to a study of OX40 agonist ivuxolimab in advanced cancers. With regard to the full study: Ivuxolimab, which targeted the costimulatory receptor OX40 (CD134), was an agonistic, fully human IgG2 monoclonal antibody. Intravenous ivuxolimab was administered to patients every 2 weeks at six dose levels: 0.01, 0.1, 0.3, 1.5, 3 and 10 mg/kg. Of the roughly 51 dose-escalation patients, hepatocellular carcinoma was present in about 19, melanoma in approximately 15, renal cell carcinoma in 9 and head and neck cancer in 9. A male proportion of 70% to 90% and a mean age of around 60 years, ranging from about 23 to 90, were recorded for the dose-escalation cohort. Prior anti-PD-1, anti-PD-L1 or anti-CTLA-4 therapy was permitted, and checkpoint inhibitors had been received by less than 45% of dose-escalation patients. Three dose-escalation patients achieved partial responses, one with hepatocellular carcinoma and two with cutaneous melanoma. Peripheral TCRbeta sequencing was intended to test whether TCR sequence diversity was altered and clonal T-cell expansion was caused by ivuxolimab. The monotherapy dose-escalation portion (N ≈ 56 patients) of the phase I ivuxolimab trial is reported in the paper.

Broader findings and caveats from the paper: Low levels of normalized T-cell clonal expansion were also seen in some patients who did not respond. The antigen specificity of the clonally expanded peripheral T cells was not determined. Partial responders in the 0.1-3.0 mg/kg groups had among the lowest normalized peripheral clonal expansion, especially among CD8+ T cells. On average, CD8+ T cells showed more expanded clones than CD4+ T cells after ivuxolimab. At doses of 0.1 to 3.0 mg/kg, clonal expansion of both CD4+ and CD8+ blood T cells was observed from baseline to week 6.

Genomic DNA was extracted from sorted cells for sequencing of the TCRbeta CDR3 region. The immunoSEQ Assay was used to sequence the TCRbeta CDR3 regions. In its TCRdb copy, this immuneACCESS table keeps in-frame sequences only and misses some clones. Where compared with another copy, unresolved V genes explain less than half of these, and the others have no known cause. This sample has 100,000 to 110,000 clones in its table, and 80% to 95% of those were observed once. The ten biggest clones cover around 0.58% of the sample. Patients with autoimmune disease history or receiving systemic immunosuppression were excluded from the trial. In every dose cohort, peripheral blood was drawn for TCR sequencing at baseline, cycle 4 day 1, and cycle 7 day 1. Samples came from an open-label, multicenter, first-in-human phase I dose-escalation trial of ivuxolimab. Adults with locally advanced or metastatic melanoma, renal cell carcinoma, hepatocellular carcinoma or head and neck squamous cell carcinoma were enrolled in the trial. Before TCR sequencing, CD4+ and CD8+ T cells were separately sorted from peripheral blood.

This sequence originates from an adult with an advanced solid tumor such as melanoma, head and neck, liver or kidney cancer. The chain employs TRBV28 and TRBJ1-1, with a weak D call of TRBD1 (5 bases match). The source was CD4+ or CD8+ T cells sorted from blood, collected in a trial of the OX40 agonist ivuxolimab. The DNA is TGTGCCAGCAGTTTTCCGATTCAGGGAAACACTGAAGCTTTCTTT. Its translation is CASSFPIQGNTEAFF.